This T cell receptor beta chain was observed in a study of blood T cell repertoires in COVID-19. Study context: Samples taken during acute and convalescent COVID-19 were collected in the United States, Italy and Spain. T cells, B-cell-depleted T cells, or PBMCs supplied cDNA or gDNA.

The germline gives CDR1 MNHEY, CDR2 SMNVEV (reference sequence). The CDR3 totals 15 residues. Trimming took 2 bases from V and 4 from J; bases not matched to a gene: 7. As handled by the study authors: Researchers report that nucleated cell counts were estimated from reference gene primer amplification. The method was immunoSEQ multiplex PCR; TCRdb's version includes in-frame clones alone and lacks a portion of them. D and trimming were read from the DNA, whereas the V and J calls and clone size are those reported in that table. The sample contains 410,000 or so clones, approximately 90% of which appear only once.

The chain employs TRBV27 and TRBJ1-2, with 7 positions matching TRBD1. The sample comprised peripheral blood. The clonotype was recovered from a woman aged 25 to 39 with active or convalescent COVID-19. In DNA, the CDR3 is TGTGCCAGCAGTTTAAGCCTGACAGGGTCCTATGGCTACACCTTC. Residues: CASSLSLTGSYGYTF.